Below, 15 T cell receptor beta chains from the same sample are listed, as sequenced in a study of beta chain features in type 1 diabetes. Overall study results and limits: In all four CD4+ subsets, TCRB CDR3 length was significantly, moderately reduced in type 1 diabetes.

All of the isolated RNA was reverse transcribed, so expressed TCRB transcripts were sequenced. The data were produced by immunoSEQ multiplex PCR, yet TCRdb's version contains in-frame clones alone and is incomplete. The sample includes 350,000 to 400,000 clones, roughly an eighth of them seen just once. Their antigens are not known. The specimen sequenced was naive CD4+ T cells from blood. Source of these receptors: a young woman with type 1 diabetes.

V and J are TRBV5-1 and TRBJ2-2; 7 nucleotides match TRBD2. V was pared by 0 bases and J by 5 bases, with 7 bases of the junction left unmatched. Germline V lookup: CDR1 SGHRS, CDR2 YFSETQ. The CDR3 runs 16 residues. The CDR3 DNA follows: TGCGCCAGCAGCTTGGTGCAGGGAGGGTGGACCGGGGAGCTGTTTTTT. Translating gives CASSLVQGGWTGELFF.

This clone was detected only a few times. This chain joins TRBV4-1 and TRBJ2-7, with 7 bases that match TRBD1. The CDR3 is 13 amino acids. CDR1 is MGHRA and CDR2 is YSYEKL in the germline V gene. The V gene end was trimmed by 4 bases and the J gene end by 6 bases; junction bases not matched to a gene: 6. CDR3 in amino acids: CASSLQTGFEQYF. Here the CDR3 DNA reads TGCGCCAGCAGCCTACAGACAGGGTTCGAGCAGTACTTC.

This sequence joins TRBV11-2 and TRBJ1-4; 7 bases agree with TRBD1. From germline, CDR1 is SGHAT and CDR2 FQNNGV. The CDR3 sequence is 14 residues long. V lost 2 bases, J lost 10 bases, and 7 bases stayed unmatched. The DNA for the CDR3 is TGTGCCAGCAGCTTACGACAGGGAAGGGGAAAACTGTTTTTT. Translation: CASSLRQGRGKLFF.

This clone was observed a handful of times. V usage is TRBV2 and J usage is TRBJ2-1; TRBD1 aligns across 12 bases. CDR3 size: 15 residues. The J segment lost 8 bases and the V segment lost 6 bases, leaving 8 bases of the junction unmatched. CDR1 is SNHLY, CDR2 FYNNEI, per germline. CDR3 in amino acids: CASRGDRGLLDEQFF. CDR3 in DNA: TGTGCCAGCAGAGGGGACAGGGGGCTTCTGGATGAGCAGTTCTTC.

This clone was picked up a small number of times. The chain combines TRBV9 with TRBJ2-7; no firm D call. This CDR3 is 14 amino acids long. With 0 bases removed from V and 0 bases from J, the gap between germline ends came to 7 bases. Looked up from germline, CDR1 is SGDLS and CDR2 is YYNGEE. The CDR3 is CASSVGFSSYEQYF. The CDR3 nucleotides read TGTGCCAGCAGCGTAGGATTCAGCTCCTACGAGCAGTACTTC.

This clone was seen more than once but under ten times. The chain is built from TRBV16 and TRBJ2-7, with 8 nucleotides matching TRBD1. This CDR3 contains 14 residues. In germline, CDR1 is KGHSY, CDR2 FQNENV. Trimming took 0 bases from V and 11 from J; bases not matched to a gene: 9. Here the CDR3 reads CASSQSATGDNEYF. In DNA form, the CDR3 reads TGTGCCAGCAGCCAATCGGCGACAGGGGATAACGAGTACTTC.

The table lists this clone with a few counts. This rearrangement joins TRBV20-1 to TRBJ1-1; 8 nucleotides line up with TRBD1. From germline, CDR1 is DFQATT and CDR2 SNEGSKA (reference sequence). V gave up 5 bases and J gave up 11 bases; unmatched junction bases: 4. The CDR3 loop spans 10 amino acids. The DNA for the CDR3 is TGCAGTGCTGGACAGGGTAGGGCTTTCTTT. It specifies CSAGQGRAFF.

This sequence joins TRBV5-1 and TRBJ2-3, with unresolved D. The germline gives CDR1 SGHRS, CDR2 YFSETQ. This CDR3 is 16 amino acids long. V was clipped by 5 bases and J by 0 bases, with 16 bases between them. The DNA for the CDR3 is TGCGCCAGCAGACTTGGTACGAGCGCGAGCACAGATACGCAGTATTTT. This translates into CASRLGTSASTDTQYF. Filled out from reference TRBV5-1 and TRBJ2-3, the complete variable domain reads KAGVTQTPRYLIKTRGQQVTLSCSPISGHRSVSWYQQTPGQGLQFLFEYFSETQRNKGNFPGRFSGRQFSNSRSEMNVSTLELGDSALYLCASRLGTSASTDTQYFGPGTRLTVL.

This clone was counted a few times. The CDR3 DNA follows: TGTGCCAGCAGCCAAGATCTCCCCCCAGGGTCTGGAAACACCATATATTTT. Protein sequence: CASSQDLPPGSGNTIYF. V and J are TRBV4-2 and TRBJ1-3; possibly TRBD1 for D (5 bases). CDR3 length: 17 amino acids. Germline CDR1 LGHNA, CDR2 YNFKEQ. Trimming removed 0 bases from V and 1 base from J, with 13 bases in between.

The chain couples TRBV19 to TRBJ2-5; 14 positions agree with TRBD2. V shed 5 bases and J 6 bases; nucleotides not matched to a gene: 5. The germline gives CDR1 LNHDA, CDR2 SQIVND (reference sequence). The CDR3 runs 15 residues. CDR3 sequence (DNA): TGTGCCAGTAGTCCGGGACTAGCGGGAGCTCAGACCCAGTACTTC. This sequence encodes CASSPGLAGAQTQYF.

This clone was seen a few times. The chain combines TRBV30 with TRBJ2-4; TRBD2 agrees at 7 bases. CDR1 and CDR2 from the germline V gene are GTSNPN and SVGIG (reference sequence). This CDR3 region has 12 residues. V lost 2 bases and J lost 11; bases outside the gene matches: 6. CDR3 sequence: CAWSQGGGLQYF. CDR3 bases: TGTGCCTGGAGTCAAGGCGGGGGACTTCAGTACTTC.

CDR3 DNA: TGTGCCAGCAGCTTGGGAGCGGGGACAGATACGCAGTATTTT. Protein sequence: CASSLGAGTDTQYF. The J gene is TRBJ2-3, the V gene TRBV5-4; 7 bases match TRBD2. The V gene's germline CDR1 is SGHNT and CDR2 YYREEE (reference sequence). V shed 0 bases, J shed 3 bases, and the junction held 1 base outside the gene matches. This CDR3 spans 14 amino acids.

Only a few counts were recorded for this clone. This chain connects TRBV7-2 to TRBJ1-1; no clear D gene. Germline V CDR1 and CDR2: SGHTA, FQGNSA. This CDR3 is built from 13 residues. V was cut by 2 bases and J by 1 base, with 5 bases left in between. The CDR3 DNA is TGTGCCAGCAGCTTACATCAGAACACTGAAGCTTTCTTT. This encodes CASSLHQNTEAFF. Variable domain in full (rest from reference TRBV7-2 and TRBJ1-1): GAGVSQSPSNKVTEKGKDVELRCDPISGHTALYWYRQSLGQGLEFLIYFQGNSAPDKSGLPSDRFSAERTGGSVSTLTIQRTQQEDSAVYLCASSLHQNTEAFFGQGTRLTVV.

The CDR3 is CASSWSGTGKETQYF. CDR3 bases: TGTGCCAGCAGCTGGTCCGGGACAGGTAAAGAGACCCAGTACTTC. The chain uses TRBV11-2 and TRBJ2-5, with 8 bases matching TRBD1. CDR1 is SGHAT and CDR2 is FQNNGV in the germline V gene. V lost 4 bases and J lost 3; bases outside the gene matches: 7. The CDR3 consists of 15 residues. The full variable domain, rest sourced from reference TRBV11-2 and TRBJ2-5, is EAGVAQSPRYKIIEKRQSVAFWCNPISGHATLYWYQQILGQGPKLLIQFQNNGVVDDSQLPKDRFSAERLKGVDSTLKIQPAKLEDSAVYLCASSWSGTGKETQYFGPGTRLLVL.

There are a few counts of this clone. The chain employs TRBV5-1 and TRBJ2-1, with D possibly matching TRBD2 (7 bases). The CDR3 extends over 16 amino acids. Deletions cut 0 bases from V and 3 bases from J, with 13 bases between. Germline-derived CDR1 and CDR2 are SGHRS and YFSETQ. Written as DNA, the CDR3 is TGCGCCAGCAGCTTGGTAGGGGGGGCGGGCTACAATGAGCAGTTCTTC. Encoded protein: CASSLVGGAGYNEQFF.